Listed here are 20 T cell receptor beta chains from one sample, sequenced in a study of Ad26.COV2.S vaccination and SARS-CoV-2 variants. TCRdb keeps only in-frame clones here, not all; method: immunoSEQ multiplex PCR. Of about 350,000 clones listed, around nine tenths were seen once; the top ten hold about 10%. The treatment denotes: roughly 18 received Ad26.COV2.S at low or high dose, single or two shots; 5 received placebo; per-sample allocation not given. Collection of the samples took place on day 63 after the first injection of vaccine or placebo. The sequencing used peripheral blood, collected in a trial of Ad26.COV2.S vaccine versus placebo. Every receptor here comes from a person between 18 and 59 years old who received the Ad26.COV2.S COVID-19 vaccine or a placebo.

J is TRBJ1-5 and V is TRBV3-1 (or the pseudogene TRBV3-2); D is ambiguous. Germline values: CDR1 LGHDT, CDR2 YNNKEL (reference sequence). CDR3 length: 13 residues. Deletions cut 1 base from V and 8 bases from J, with 9 bases between. The chain's CDR3 is CASSQGRDKPQHF. The CDR3 bases are TGTGCCAGCAGCCAAGGCCGGGATAAGCCCCAGCATTTT.

Details on this clone: Distinct nucleotide sequences in the sample also encode this CDR3. The chain couples TRBV9 to TRBJ2-1, with 7 bases aligning to TRBD2. V was pared by 0 bases and J by 8 bases, with 8 bases of the junction left unmatched. The CDR3 has 15 residues. Germline values: CDR1 SGDLS, CDR2 YYNGEE. The CDR3 nucleotides are TGTGCCAGCAGCGTAGCGGGAGGCCCCGTAGATGAGCAGTTCTTC. This codes for CASSVAGGPVDEQFF.

This chain connects TRBV19 to TRBJ2-1; D is possibly TRBD1 or TRBD2 (6 bases each). With 3 bases removed from V and 8 bases from J, the gap between germline ends came to 17 bases. CDR1 and CDR2 (germline): LNHDA, SQIVND (reference sequence). The CDR3 is 15 amino acids. CDR3 sequence (DNA): TGTGCCAGTAGTATTCGAGGGGGGCAGAAGTATGAGCAGTTCTTC. It yields the protein CASSIRGGQKYEQFF.

The chain has TRBV28 and TRBJ1-1; perhaps TRBD1 as D (5 bases). The V and J ends lost 7 bases and 1 base respectively, with 16 bases between them. The CDR3 is made up of 15 amino acids. Per germline, CDR1 MDHEN and CDR2 SYDVKM. The CDR3 sequence is CASNPSGRANTEAFF. CDR3 sequence (DNA): TGTGCCAGCAATCCTTCGGGCAGGGCGAACACTGAAGCTTTCTTT.

The chain links TRBV7-2 to TRBJ2-7; 10 bases line up with TRBD1. The germline V gene has CDR1 SGHTA and CDR2 FQGNSA. The V gene end was trimmed by 2 bases and the J gene end by 3 bases; junction bases not matched to a gene: 7. There are 16 residues in the CDR3. Here the CDR3 reads CASSLPPGTGDYEQYF. CDR3 DNA: TGTGCCAGCAGCTTACCTCCGGGGACAGGGGACTACGAGCAGTACTTC. The whole variable domain, remainder taken from reference TRBV7-2 and TRBJ2-7, is GAGVSQSPSNKVTEKGKDVELRCDPISGHTALYWYRQSLGQGLEFLIYFQGNSAPDKSGLPSDRFSAERTGGSVSTLTIQRTQQEDSAVYLCASSLPPGTGDYEQYFGPGTRLTVT.

The chain carries TRBV28 and TRBJ1-2; D remains unclear. This CDR3 has 12 amino acids. Germline lookup yields CDR1 MDHEN and CDR2 SYDVKM. Trimming pared 2 bases from V and 5 bases from J, leaving 6 bases between. The CDR3 DNA is TGTGCCAGCAGTTTAAGAGAATATGGCTACACCTTC. It encodes CASSLREYGYTF.

This chain connects TRBV28 to TRBJ2-3; TRBD2 matches at 8 bases. Germline values: CDR1 MDHEN, CDR2 SYDVKM. After removal of 6 bases from V and 5 bases from J, the junction contained 7 bases not matched to a gene. This CDR3 comprises 14 residues. Here the CDR3 reads CASRLSGGRDTQYF. In DNA form, the CDR3 reads TGTGCCAGCAGACTGAGCGGGGGCAGAGATACGCAGTATTTT.

The gene calls are TRBV11-2 and TRBJ2-1; 11 bases align to TRBD2. V was pared by 6 bases and J by 2 bases, with 3 bases of the junction left unmatched. Germline assignment: CDR1 SGHAT and CDR2 FQNNGV. This CDR3 has 15 residues. The CDR3 region is CASSPSGGPYNEQFF. Here the CDR3 DNA reads TGTGCCAGCAGTCCTAGCGGGGGGCCCTACAATGAGCAGTTCTTC.

This sequence joins TRBV5-8 and TRBJ1-1; D remains unclear. V was cut by 0 bases and J by 4 bases, with 10 bases left in between. Germline V lookup: CDR1 SGHTS, CDR2 YDEGEE. The CDR3 sequence is 14 residues long. Here the CDR3 reads CASSLASEPTEAFF. The CDR3 nucleotides are TGTGCCAGCAGCTTGGCCTCAGAACCCACTGAAGCTTTCTTT.

This chain connects TRBV6-5 to TRBJ2-2; unclear D gene. The ends were cut back, 3 bases at V and 4 bases at J, with 15 bases in the middle. This CDR3 is built from 16 residues. Germline V gives CDR1 MNHEY, CDR2 SVGAGI. CDR3: CASSYFMNVRTGELFF. CDR3 DNA sequence: TGTGCCAGCAGTTATTTCATGAACGTACGCACCGGGGAGCTGTTTTTT.

In its sample, this clone was seen once. The chain has TRBV4-3 and TRBJ1-1; D possibly corresponds to TRBD1 (5 bases). The germline CDR1 and CDR2 sequences are LGHNA and YSLEER. The CDR3 covers 14 residues. The V and J ends lost 1 base and 4 bases respectively, with 10 bases between them. CDR3 sequence: CASSQGGRGTEAFF. The CDR3 coding sequence is TGCGCCAGCAGCCAAGGAGGGAGGGGCACTGAAGCTTTCTTT.

J is TRBJ1-2 and V is TRBV28; no reliable D call. The CDR3 contains 12 residues. Trimming removed 7 bases at V and 7 bases at J, with 13 bases between. Germline CDR1 and CDR2: MDHEN and SYDVKM. The CDR3 loop reads CASTTSWVGYTF. In DNA, the CDR3 is TGTGCCAGCACTACTAGTTGGGTTGGCTACACCTTC.

The gene calls are TRBV4-3 and TRBJ2-3; perhaps D is TRBD1 or TRBD2 (5 bases each). There are 18 residues in the CDR3. The germline V gene encodes CDR1 LGHNA and CDR2 YSLEER. Trimming stripped 4 bases from V and 2 bases from J, with 22 bases between. CDR3 DNA: TGCGCCAGCAGCCCCAACCCGTGGGTACGGGGCTTCACAGATACGCAGTATTTT. Translated: CASSPNPWVRGFTDTQYF.

The chain carries TRBV27 and TRBJ2-7; 7 nucleotides align to TRBD2. Germline V gene sequence: CDR1 MNHEY, CDR2 SMNVEV (reference sequence). The junction had 8 bases not matched to a gene; V was cut back by 0 bases and J by 6 bases. The CDR3 contains 15 residues. The CDR3 spells CASSLSGGGVREQYF. The CDR3 coding sequence is TGTGCCAGCAGTTTATCCGGGGGAGGGGTACGCGAGCAGTACTTC.

The rearrangement joins TRBV27 to TRBJ2-7; 9 nucleotides match TRBD1. The CDR3 contains 14 residues. Germline V gives CDR1 MNHEY, CDR2 SMNVEV (reference sequence). V was pared by 6 bases and J by 2 bases, with 5 bases of the junction left unmatched. In DNA form, the CDR3 reads TGTGCCAGCAGCGGGGGGACAGGGCCCTACGAGCAGTACTTC. Translation gives CASSGGTGPYEQYF.

The genes are TRBV20-1 and TRBJ2-3; D call uncertain. The CDR3 contains 11 residues. The germline V and J ends were trimmed by 8 bases and 2 bases, with 8 bases remaining between them. Germline V gene data show CDR1 as DFQATT and CDR2 as SNEGSKA (reference sequence). CDR3 sequence reads: CSRIDTDTQYF. For the CDR3, the DNA is TGCAGTAGGATCGACACAGATACGCAGTATTTT.

The V and J genes are TRBV2 and TRBJ1-5; 9 nucleotides align to TRBD1. The trim removed 7 bases at V and 5 bases at J, leaving 3 bases unmatched. The CDR3 has 13 residues. Germline loops: CDR1 SNHLY, CDR2 FYNNEI. The CDR3 loop reads CASNRDRDQPQHF. The DNA of the CDR3 is TGTGCCAGCAACCGGGACAGGGATCAGCCCCAGCATTTT.

This clone occurred once. V and J are TRBV2 and TRBJ2-1; maybe TRBD2 (5 bases). Germline values: CDR1 SNHLY, CDR2 FYNNEI. V was cut by 10 bases and J by 6 bases, with 10 bases left in between. CDR3 length: 11 amino acids. The CDR3 spells CAIRGINEQFF. The CDR3 DNA is TGTGCCATCCGGGGTATCAATGAGCAGTTCTTC.

This rearrangement joins TRBV11-3 to TRBJ2-1; 8 bases map to TRBD1. The CDR3 has 14 residues. CDR1 is SGHNT, CDR2 YENEEA, per germline. With 5 bases clipped from V and 4 bases from J, the junction kept 4 bases outside the gene matches. The CDR3 sequence: CASSVGQGYNEQFF. The CDR3 bases are TGTGCCAGCAGCGTCGGACAGGGATACAATGAGCAGTTCTTC.

V is TRBV28 and J is TRBJ2-1, with 7 positions matching TRBD1. V shed 7 bases, J shed 1 base, and the junction held 7 bases outside the gene matches. The CDR3 is made up of 15 amino acids. Germline-derived CDR1 and CDR2 are MDHEN and SYDVKM. The CDR3 reads CASTWDRGSYNEQFF. CDR3 nucleotide sequence: TGTGCCAGCACCTGGGACAGAGGTTCCTACAATGAGCAGTTCTTC.